This T cell receptor beta chain was sequenced for a study of Graves' ophthalmopathy and Graves' hyperthyroidism. Amplification targeted the TCR beta CDR3 regions, with RNA transcripts as the source material. HTBI primers served in a first-round RT-PCR, which a second-round multiplex PCR followed. TCRdb re-derived calls from the multiplex PCR reads in MiXCR, one entry per CDR3 protein. Of about 220,000 distinct CDR3 sequences listed, about 22% are singletons. The CDR3 has 15 amino acids. Germline V lookup: CDR1 SGHTA, CDR2 FQGNSA. V shed 5 bases, J shed 4 bases, and the junction held 8 bases outside the gene matches. This clonotype has a count of ten or more.

Specimen: peripheral blood. This TCR was recovered from a woman aged 45-65 years with Graves' ophthalmopathy. This rearrangement joins TRBV7-2 to TRBJ1-2; 9 bases align to TRBD1. This CDR3 is CASSRTGGSSYGYTF. CDR3 DNA: TGTGCCAGCAGCCGAACAGGGGGCAGTAGCTATGGCTACACCTTC.